What follows are 7 T cell receptor beta chains derived from one specimen sequenced in a study of T cell repertoires in cytomegalovirus infection. Which antigens these TCRs recognize remains unknown. In TCRdb, the reads were re-called with MiXCR into one record per CDR3 protein. Counted here are about 83,000 distinct CDR3 sequences, 24% occurring once; the ten biggest clones make up roughly 50%. Sequencing was performed on CD8+ T cells from cultured PBMCs, taken from culture after CMV antigen stimulation. The receptors originated from a human donor in good health (CMV status not recorded). Some clones in this sample may be carry-over from other donors' samples.

This clonotype was observed a handful of times. The chain is built from TRBV29-1 and TRBJ2-5; D gene ambiguous. The CDR3 has 13 residues. Germline V gene lookup returns CDR1 SQVTM and CDR2 ANQGSEA. Trimming shortened V by 5 bases and J by 6 bases, and 16 bases separated the two germline ends. This CDR3 reads CSVFQDVKKTQYF. The CDR3 coding sequence is TGCAGCGTTTTCCAGGATGTCAAGAAGACCCAGTACTTC.

This clonotype has at least ten counts. The CDR3 region has the DNA TGTGCCAGCACCTGGGATGGTTCCCAGTACTTC. This gives the protein CASTWDGSQYF. The rearrangement links TRBV7-9 to TRBJ2-5; D is unclear. Trimming left V 7 bases short and J 9 bases short, with 12 bases between. CDR3 length equals 11 residues. Germline V lookup: CDR1 SEHNR, CDR2 FQNEAQ (reference sequence).

V usage is TRBV2 and J usage is TRBJ1-2; 10 bases align to TRBD1. Looked up from germline, CDR1 is SNHLY and CDR2 is FYNNEI. This CDR3 contains 15 residues. Trimming at V came to 4 bases and at J to 4 bases, leaving 6 bases not matched to a gene. The CDR3: CASSGDRGGSYGYTF. CDR3 nucleotides: TGTGCCAGCAGTGGGGACAGGGGAGGATCCTATGGCTACACCTTC.

This chain connects TRBV4-3 to TRBJ1-6, with 7 nucleotides matching TRBD1. V dropped 1 base and J dropped 5; count of bases not matched to a gene: 2. The CDR3 runs to 15 residues. Germline V gene sequence: CDR1 LGHNA, CDR2 YSLEER. In nucleotides, the CDR3 is TGCGCCAGCAGCCAAGCCGGGACAGATAATTCACCCCTCCACTTT. Translation gives CASSQAGTDNSPLHF.

The chain uses TRBV7-6 and TRBJ1-3; D is uncertain. The germline V and J ends were trimmed by 3 bases and 0 bases, with 9 bases remaining between them. This CDR3 has 15 residues. CDR1 is SGHVS, CDR2 FNYEAQ, per germline. This chain's CDR3 is CASSFIPGSGNTIYF. In DNA, the CDR3 is TGTGCCAGCAGCTTTATTCCGGGCTCTGGAAACACCATATATTTT. The variable domain in full, with the rest retrieved from reference TRBV7-6 and TRBJ1-3, is GAGVSQSPRYKVTKRGQDVALRCDPISGHVSLYWYRQALGQGPEFLTYFNYEAQQDKSGLPNDRFSAERPEGSISTLTIQRTEQRDSAMYRCASSFIPGSGNTIYFGEGSWLTVV.

Of note for this clonotype: Possible read error: a much larger clone is one base away. This chain uses TRBV6-5 with TRBJ2-5; tentative D call: TRBD2 (6 bases). CDR1 is MNHEY and CDR2 is SVGAGI in the germline V gene. The V end was cut by 6 bases, the J end by 4 bases, with 21 bases between. The CDR3 is 16 residues long. Here the CDR3 DNA reads TGTGCCAGCAGGTTAGCGGAAGTCCCCACCCCAGAGACCCAGTACTTC. The encoded protein is CASRLAEVPTPETQYF.

The V and J genes are TRBV6-2 or TRBV6-3 and TRBJ2-3; D unresolved. CDR3 length equals 15 residues. Trimming pared 2 bases from V and 3 bases from J, leaving 12 bases between. Germline loops: CDR1 MNHEY, CDR2 SVGEGT. CDR3 coding DNA: TGTGCCAGCAGTTACCTAAATACAATGACAGATACGCAGTATTTT. Translating gives CASSYLNTMTDTQYF.